This T cell receptor (beta chain) was sequenced for a study of blood T cell repertoires in COVID-19. Study-level information: The United States, Italy and Spain provided the acute and convalescent COVID-19 samples. PBMCs, B-cell-depleted T cells, or T cells were the source of the cDNA or gDNA that made up the material.

Per germline, CDR1 MDHEN and CDR2 SYDVKM. With V trimmed by 3 bases and J by 7 bases, 12 bases remained unmatched. The CDR3 is made up of 16 amino acids. The assay was immunoSEQ multiplex PCR, and TCRdb's table has in-frame clones only and misses some. The sample yields tens of thousands of clones, 60% to 80% seen once. The genes are TRBV28 and TRBJ1-2; 9 bases match TRBD1. The sequence was collected from a woman aged 65 to 85 with acute or convalescent COVID-19. The sequencing input was peripheral blood. CDR3 sequence: CASSFRDRVPIAGYTF. The CDR3 nucleotides are TGTGCCAGCAGTTTTCGGGACAGGGTTCCAATCGCTGGCTACACCTTC.